These 10 T cell receptor beta chains originate from one sample sequenced in a study of T cell responses to AZD1222 COVID-19 vaccine. Data came from immunoSEQ multiplex PCR; TCRdb stores just in-frame clones and leaves some out. The sample contains approximately 70,000 clones, around 84% of which appear only once. Here the sequenced sample was peripheral blood, taken on day 0 of AZD1222 vaccination. These receptors were obtained from an adult in good health.

This clone was detected only once. The rearrangement uses TRBV5-4 and TRBJ2-5; D is undetermined. The V and J ends lost 2 bases and 5 bases respectively, with 7 bases between them. Germline values: CDR1 SGHNT, CDR2 YYREEE (reference sequence). This CDR3 is built from 12 residues. CDR3 in DNA: TGTGCCAGCAGCTTAGACGTTGAGACCCAGTACTTC. The encoded protein is CASSLDVETQYF.

This clone was seen just once. This chain connects TRBV18 to TRBJ2-3, with 9 bases aligning to TRBD2. Germline V gene data show CDR1 as KGHSH and CDR2 as LQKENI. This CDR3 has 16 amino acids. Losses at the gene ends were 0 bases for V and 5 bases for J; bases not matched to a gene: 6. The CDR3 here is CASSPPNSGGKDTQYF. In nucleotides, the CDR3 is TGTGCCAGCTCACCACCGAATAGCGGGGGAAAAGATACGCAGTATTTT.

The CDR3 coding sequence is TGTGCCAGCAGTGAAGGACGGGCCTATGGCTACACCTTC. Amino acids: CASSEGRAYGYTF. The chain carries TRBV2 and TRBJ1-2; D remains unclear. The CDR3 sequence is 13 residues long. V was trimmed by 1 base and J by 4 bases, leaving 7 bases between them. CDR1 SNHLY and CDR2 FYNNEI come from the germline V gene. The entire variable domain, with the rest obtained from reference TRBV2 and TRBJ1-2, is as follows: EPEVTQTPSHQVTQMGQEVILRCVPISNHLYFYWYRQILGQKVEFLVSFYNNEISEKSEIFDDQFSVERPDGSNFTLKIRSTKLEDSAMYFCASSEGRAYGYTFGSGTRLTVV.

The V and J genes are TRBV6-6 and TRBJ1-4, with 11 bases identical to TRBD1. The length of the CDR3 is 15 residues. Unmatched junction bases numbered 8, after V lost 6 bases and J lost 8 bases. Germline V gene sequence: CDR1 MNHNY, CDR2 SVGAGI (reference sequence). In nucleotides, the CDR3 is TGTGCCAGCAGGCTGGGACAGGGGGAGGGGGAAAAACTGTTTTTT. Its protein is CASRLGQGEGEKLFF.

The chain is built from TRBV4-1 and TRBJ1-5; D is ambiguous. V lost 0 bases, J lost 0 bases, and 9 bases lay in between. This CDR3 has 16 residues. Germline loops: CDR1 MGHRA, CDR2 YSYEKL. CDR3 coding DNA: TGCGCCAGCAGCCAAGAAGGGTACCATAGCAATCAGCCCCAGCATTTT. Residues: CASSQEGYHSNQPQHF.

This clone was seen a handful of times. The CDR3 here is CASSDAAGFSNEQFF. CDR3 DNA: TGTGCCAGCAGCGACGCGGCAGGTTTTAGCAATGAGCAGTTCTTC. The V and J genes are TRBV11-2 and TRBJ2-1; D not certain. Looked up from germline, CDR1 is SGHAT and CDR2 is FQNNGV. The CDR3 is 15 amino acids. Trimming removed 5 bases from V and 6 bases from J, with 17 bases in between. Variable domain in full (rest from reference TRBV11-2 and TRBJ2-1): EAGVAQSPRYKIIEKRQSVAFWCNPISGHATLYWYQQILGQGPKLLIQFQNNGVVDDSQLPKDRFSAERLKGVDSTLKIQPAKLEDSAVYLCASSDAAGFSNEQFFGPGTRLTVL.

This clone turned up a few times. The CDR3: CASSRQGFYEQYF. The DNA of the CDR3 is TGTGCCAGCAGCCGACAGGGATTCTACGAGCAGTACTTC. The chain joins TRBV7-2 to TRBJ2-7; 7 nucleotides align to TRBD1. This CDR3 contains 13 residues. V lost 5 bases to trimming and J lost 3 bases; unmatched junction nucleotides: 4. Germline CDR1 SGHTA, CDR2 FQGNSA.

This clone has only a few counts. This chain links TRBV19 with TRBJ2-2; the D gene is possibly TRBD2 (5 bases). The V end lost 7 bases, the J end lost 1 base, and 16 bases lay between the germline ends. The length of the CDR3 is 16 residues. The V gene's germline CDR1 is LNHDA and CDR2 SQIVND (reference sequence). DNA of the CDR3: TGTGCCAGTACCCGGCGGGTGGGGATGAACACCGGGGAGCTGTTTTTT. Amino acid sequence: CASTRRVGMNTGELFF. The full variable domain, its missing parts supplied by reference TRBV19 and TRBJ2-2, is DGGITQSPKYLFRKEGQNVTLSCEQNLNHDAMYWYRQDPGQGLRLIYYSQIVNDFQKGDIAEGYSVSREKKESFPLTVTSAQKNPTAFYLCASTRRVGMNTGELFFGEGSRLTVL.

This clone has more than one count but fewer than ten. The DNA for the CDR3 is TGCGCCAGCAGCCAAGAGTACCCTGGAGGGTTTAATGAAAAACTGTTTTTT. Its protein is CASSQEYPGGFNEKLFF. This rearrangement joins TRBV4-1 to TRBJ1-4, with D hard to call. The CDR3 covers 17 residues. Germline V gene sequence: CDR1 MGHRA, CDR2 YSYEKL. Trimming stripped 0 bases from V and 4 bases from J, with 15 bases between.

The V gene is TRBV28, the J gene TRBJ2-7; D is perhaps TRBD1 (5 bases). The germline V gene has CDR1 MDHEN and CDR2 SYDVKM. This CDR3 is built from 12 residues. Trimming pared 3 bases from V and 3 bases from J, leaving 6 bases between. CDR3 sequence: CASSFRDYEQYF. In DNA, the CDR3 is TGTGCCAGCAGTTTCAGGGACTACGAGCAGTACTTC.